The T cell receptor (beta chain) under discussion was sequenced for a study of vaccination and CD4 T cells after COVID-19. Per the germline V gene, CDR1 is MRHNA and CDR2 is SNTAGT. The CDR3 totals 11 residues. Trimming removed 3 bases from V and 4 bases from J, with 2 bases in between. Concerning this clonotype: As yet, its antigen is unknown.

Cultured CD4+ T cells had their DNA profiled by the Oncomine TCR Beta short-read assay. Each CDR3 protein is one row after TCRdb ran MiXCR on the PCR reads. The table includes approximately 7,600 distinct CDR3 sequences, 50% detected once. As to treatment: 10-day PBMC culture with coronavirus spike peptide pools or control peptides (ViraFEST assay). Before the COVID-19 pandemic (2011-2018), CD4+ T cells were obtained from the unexposed donor. The TCR originated in a human donor in good health. The sequencing input was CD4+ T cells from blood, cultured in vitro. This chain links TRBV6-4 with TRBJ2-3, with unresolved D. Here the CDR3 DNA reads TGTGCCAGCAGTGAGGCAGATACGCAGTATTTT. Its translation is CASSEADTQYF.